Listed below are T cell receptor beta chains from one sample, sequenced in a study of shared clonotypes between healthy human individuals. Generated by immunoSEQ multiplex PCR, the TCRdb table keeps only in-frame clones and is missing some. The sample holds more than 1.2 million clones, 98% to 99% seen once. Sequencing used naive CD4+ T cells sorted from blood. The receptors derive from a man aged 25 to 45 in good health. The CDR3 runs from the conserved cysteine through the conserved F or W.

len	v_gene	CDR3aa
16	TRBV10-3	CAISVSSGTNTGELFF
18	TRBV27	CASRGSKALAGGYNEQFF
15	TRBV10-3	CAISVGLQAYNEQFF
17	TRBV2	CASSEERLAGGPGEQFF
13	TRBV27	CASSLRKGTEAFF
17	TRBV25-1	CASSSTGFIDSYNEQFF
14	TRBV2	CASSGGGAQETQYF
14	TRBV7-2	CASSSPNRLETQYF
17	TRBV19	CASNLLGGAGGWNEQFF
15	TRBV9	CASSVVAGGTGELFF
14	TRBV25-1	CASSEIGGDNEQFF
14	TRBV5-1	CASSHRQGPYEQYF
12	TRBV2	CASSPGLNIQYF
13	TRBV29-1	CSVGQSDQETQYF
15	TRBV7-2	CASSLGVSNTGELFF
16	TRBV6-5	CASSYSRGAGGNTIYF
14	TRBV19	CASSKVAGVLEQFF
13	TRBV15	CATSRGRQGKRFF
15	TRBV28	CASRSSIRTRNEAFF
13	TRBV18	CASVERDSYEQYF
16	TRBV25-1	CASSWGSGRAVDEQFF
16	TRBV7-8	CASSPRQASPRGEQFF
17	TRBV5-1	CASLGGLAVSASNEQFF
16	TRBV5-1	CASSLVGTVGYNEQFF
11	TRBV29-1	CSGSRFNEQFF
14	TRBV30	CAWSKGLNNQPQHF
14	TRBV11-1	CASSYGTGTETQYF
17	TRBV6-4	CASSAPSSPQVIEKLFF
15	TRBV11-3	CASSPRASSYNEQFF
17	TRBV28	CASSLASGREYGGELFF
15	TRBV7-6	CASSLAWTEGNTIYF
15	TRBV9	CASSAQGAQNYGYTF
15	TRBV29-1	CSVAYHGTGVIEQYF
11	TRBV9	CASSEVTEAFF
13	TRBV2	CASRGQGGYGYTF
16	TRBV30	CAWRSSGRPPYNEQFF
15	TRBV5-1	CASSRTSGNTGELFF